The rows below give T cell receptor beta chains drawn from one sample of a study of blood T cell repertoires in COVID-19. Sequenced by immunoSEQ multiplex PCR; TCRdb stores in-frame clones only, minus some. Counted here are about 100,000 clones, less than 90% occurring once; the ten biggest clones make up 3.8%. Sequencing was done on a sample of peripheral blood. These receptors were taken from a man aged 55 to 70 with acute or convalescent COVID-19. Both conserved end residues are part of each CDR3. A D gene is named only where the DNA matches it firmly. Expanded clones are given a class, and other clones once, few, many or no size at all.

-	TRBV4-2	TRBJ1-6	-	TGTGCCAGCAGCGTAGATACGCAGACATATTCACCCCTCCACTTT	CASSVDTQTYSPLHF
TRBD2	TRBV5-8	TRBJ2-3	-	TGTGCCAGCAGCTTCACTAGCGGGAGCGCAGATACGCAGTATTTT	CASSFTSGSADTQYF
TRBD1	TRBV7-2	TRBJ1-1	-	TGTGCCAGCAGCTCTAGACAGGGATCGGGGACTGAAGCTTTCTTT	CASSSRQGSGTEAFF
-	TRBV5-1	TRBJ1-1	-	TGCGCCAGCAGCCTCCTGAACACTGAAGCTTTCTTT	CASSLLNTEAFF
-	TRBV7-3	TRBJ1-1	-	TGTGCCAGCAGCCTTCTAGGCAAGGACACTGAAGCTTTCTTT	CASSLLGKDTEAFF
-	TRBV30	TRBJ1-2	-	TGTGCCTGGCAAGGGGTTACGGGCTATGGCTACACCTTC	CAWQGVTGYGYTF
-	TRBV27	TRBJ2-3	-	TGTGCCAGCAGTAGGGCCTCGCCCGGAGGGGCAACAGATACGCAGTATTTT	CASSRASPGGATDTQYF
-	TRBV3-1/TRBV3-2	TRBJ2-7	-	TGTGCCAGCACCCAAGCACAGGGCTTGGAGCAGTACTTC	CASTQAQGLEQYF
TRBD1	TRBV11-2	TRBJ1-5	-	TGTGCCAGCAGCGGAAACAGGGGACAGCCCCAGCATTTT	CASSGNRGQPQHF
TRBD2	TRBV7-8	TRBJ2-3	-	TGTGCCAGCAGCGCTCTGTTAGCGGGGACAGATACGCAGTATTTT	CASSALLAGTDTQYF
-	TRBV30	TRBJ1-2	-	TGTGCCTGGAGCGTTATTTACGGGACGGGACGGCCGGGGGACTATGGCTACACCTTC	CAWSVIYGTGRPGDYGYTF
TRBD1	TRBV29-1	TRBJ1-1	-	TGCAGCGCCTCAACAGGGGGCTACACTGAAGCTTTCTTT	CSASTGGYTEAFF
-	TRBV7-2	TRBJ1-1	-	TGTGCCAGCGGCAAGGACAGTTATGAAGCTTTCTTT	CASGKDSYEAFF
-	TRBV5-4	TRBJ2-5	once	TGTGCCAGCAGCAACCGGACATTTGGGACCCAGTACTTC	CASSNRTFGTQYF
-	TRBV7-8	TRBJ2-2	-	TGTGCCAGCAGCTTAGCGGGACAACACACCGGGGAGCTGTTTTTT	CASSLAGQHTGELFF
TRBD2	TRBV6-1	TRBJ2-1	few	TGTGCCAGCAGTGAAGCGATCCCTCTAGCGGGATTGTACAATGAGCAGTTCTTC	CASSEAIPLAGLYNEQFF
-	TRBV29-1	TRBJ2-1	-	TGCAGCGTTGCCCAAACAGGGACCTACAATGAGCAGTTCTTC	CSVAQTGTYNEQFF
TRBD2	TRBV29-1	TRBJ2-3	-	TGCAGCGGTACTAGCGGGATTAGCACAGATACGCAGTATTTT	CSGTSGISTDTQYF
-	TRBV29-1	TRBJ1-4	-	TGCAGCGCTACAGTGGGGAGAGAAAAACTGTTTTTT	CSATVGREKLFF
TRBD1	TRBV5-5	TRBJ1-4	few	TGTGCCAGCAGCTATTCCGGGACAGCTTATTATGAAAAACTGTTTTTT	CASSYSGTAYYEKLFF
-	TRBV5-1	TRBJ2-3	-	TGCGCCAGCAGCCATGGGAGACAAGGAACAGATACGCAGTATTTT	CASSHGRQGTDTQYF
-	TRBV7-2	TRBJ1-5	few	TGTGCCAGCAGCCCGGGATATAGCAATCAGCCCCAGCATTTT	CASSPGYSNQPQHF
-	TRBV7-2	TRBJ2-1	-	TGTGCCAGCAGCCCTGGGCCGCATTACAATGAGCAGTTCTTC	CASSPGPHYNEQFF
-	TRBV27	TRBJ2-3	-	TGTGCCAGCAGTTTAACCCCGGGGTTGTATAGCACAGATACGCAGTATTTT	CASSLTPGLYSTDTQYF
TRBD2	TRBV6-2/TRBV6-3	TRBJ2-5	-	TGTGCCAGCAGTTACCCCCGACTAGCGGGGAAAGAGACCCAGTACTTC	CASSYPRLAGKETQYF
TRBD2	TRBV3-1/TRBV3-2	TRBJ2-7	-	TGTGCCAGCAGCCAAGGTCCTAGCGGGGGCTCCACTAGCTCCTACGAGCAGTACTTC	CASSQGPSGGSTSSYEQYF
TRBD2	TRBV11-2	TRBJ2-3	-	TGTGCCAGCAGTCCCAGCGGGAGAACAGATACGCAGTATTTT	CASSPSGRTDTQYF
TRBD1	TRBV24-1	TRBJ2-3	-	TGTGCCACCAGTGATCCGGGACAGGGATACGGAACGCAGTATTTT	CATSDPGQGYGTQYF
-	TRBV18	TRBJ2-1	few	TGTGCCAGCTCGACGATCGGGGACTACAATGAGCAGTTCTTC	CASSTIGDYNEQFF
TRBD1	TRBV9	TRBJ1-1	-	TGTGCCAGCAGCGTCGGGACAGGTTCGAACACTGAAGCTTTCTTT	CASSVGTGSNTEAFF
-	TRBV19	TRBJ2-5	-	TGTGCCAGTAGACGTACTGCTTACCAAGAGACCCAGTACTTC	CASRRTAYQETQYF
-	TRBV3-1/TRBV3-2	TRBJ1-5	-	TGTGCCAGCAGCCAGAGGGCGACGGGGCAGCCCCAGCATTTT	CASSQRATGQPQHF
-	TRBV4-3	TRBJ2-1	-	TGCGCCAGCAGCCAAGGAATGGACAGGGCGGCGGGGGTTGAGCAGTTCTTC	CASSQGMDRAAGVEQFF
-	TRBV7-3	TRBJ1-1	-	TGTGCCAGCAGCCTCGGACATTCCACTGAAGCTTTCTTT	CASSLGHSTEAFF
-	TRBV2	TRBJ2-7	once	TGTGCCAGCACCCGGCGGTGGCAGTCCTACGAGCAGTACTTC	CASTRRWQSYEQYF
-	TRBV6-2/TRBV6-3	TRBJ1-5	-	TGTGCCAGCAGTACAACGAGGGGAGGTAGCAATCAGCCCCAGCATTTT	CASSTTRGGSNQPQHF
-	TRBV29-1	TRBJ1-1	-	TGCAGCGTTAGTCTGGGGACACGCACTGAAGCTTTCTTT	CSVSLGTRTEAFF
-	TRBV11-2	TRBJ1-1	-	TGTGCCAGCAGCCAAATACAAAACAGTGAAGCTTTCTTT	CASSQIQNSEAFF
TRBD1	TRBV5-8	TRBJ1-1	-	TGTGCCAGCAGCTTGGGACAGGGGCGGACTGAAGCTTTCTTT	CASSLGQGRTEAFF
-	TRBV5-1	TRBJ2-4	-	TGCGCCAGCAGCCCTAGACTTGAGGGAGACAACATTCAGTACTTC	CASSPRLEGDNIQYF
-	TRBV7-9	TRBJ2-7	-	TGTGCCAGCAGCAGATACACCGCCTACGAGCAGTACTTC	CASSRYTAYEQYF
-	TRBV3-1/TRBV3-2	TRBJ2-3	-	TGTGCCAGCACCTCCGGGGGTACGCAGTATTTT	CASTSGGTQYF